A selection of T cell receptor beta chains follows, all from one sample in a study of T cell responses to AZD1222 COVID-19 vaccine. TCRdb's table, derived via immunoSEQ multiplex PCR, lists solely in-frame clones and lacks some. The sample includes 120,000 or so clones, 75% to 85% of them seen just once. The source was peripheral blood, collected 28 days after the second AZD1222 dose. The receptors originated from an adult who received the AZD1222 COVID-19 vaccine. CDR3s include the opening cysteine and the closing phenylalanine or tryptophan. The D gene is left open where the match is weak. Clone size is not always given. Where it is, it says once, few, many or a class for expanded clones.

-	TRBJ1-2	TRBV9	-	CASSVGAPDPYGYTF	TGTGCCAGCAGCGTGGGGGCCCCAGATCCGTATGGCTACACCTTC
TRBD2	TRBJ2-1	TRBV5-4	-	CASSSAGGYSYNEQFF	TGTGCCAGCAGCTCAGCGGGGGGGTACTCCTACAATGAGCAGTTCTTC
TRBD1	TRBJ1-6	TRBV28	many	CASSTLGTGDSSPLHF	TGTGCCAGCAGTACTCTCGGGACAGGGGATTCTTCACCCCTCCACTTT
TRBD1	TRBJ2-5	TRBV6-4	-	CASSDSRTGGGETQYF	TGTGCCAGCAGTGACTCGAGGACAGGGGGCGGGGAGACCCAGTACTTC
-	TRBJ2-7	TRBV4-3	-	CASSQDGQLYEQYF	TGCGCCAGCAGCCAAGACGGACAGCTCTACGAGCAGTACTTC
TRBD1	TRBJ1-5	TRBV6-5	-	CASRSGQGDQPQHF	TGTGCCAGCAGATCCGGACAGGGCGATCAGCCCCAGCATTTT
-	TRBJ2-2	TRBV7-2	-	CASSLGQNTGELFF	TGTGCCAGCAGCTTAGGGCAGAACACCGGGGAGCTGTTTTTT
-	TRBJ2-3	TRBV5-1	-	CASSLAWVGSGTDTQYF	TGCGCCAGCAGCTTGGCCTGGGTTGGTAGCGGCACAGATACGCAGTATTTT
-	TRBJ2-7	TRBV6-6	-	CASSYETTYEQYF	TGTGCCAGCAGTTACGAAACAACCTACGAGCAGTACTTC
-	TRBJ2-3	TRBV4-1	-	CASSLTGTDTQYF	TGCGCCAGCAGCCTGACAGGCACAGATACGCAGTATTTT
-	TRBJ1-2	TRBV9	once	CASSVGQGNYGYTF	TGTGCCAGCAGCGTAGGGCAGGGGAACTATGGCTACACCTTC
-	TRBJ2-3	TRBV6-1	-	CASSDRGTSTDTQYF	TGTGCCAGCAGTGATAGGGGGACAAGCACAGATACGCAGTATTTT
-	TRBJ2-2	TRBV4-3	-	CASSQGPGAGELFF	TGCGCCAGCAGCCAGGGCCCAGGGGCCGGGGAGCTGTTTTTT
TRBD1	TRBJ2-1	TRBV9	-	CASSPRGPRLSYNEQFF	TGTGCCAGCAGCCCCAGGGGGCCGCGCCTCTCCTACAATGAGCAGTTCTTC
-	TRBJ1-2	TRBV5-1	-	CASSMFGGNYGYTF	TGCGCCAGCAGCATGTTTGGGGGCAACTATGGCTACACCTTC
-	TRBJ2-7	TRBV6-2/TRBV6-3	-	CASSYPGYEQYF	TGTGCCAGCAGTTACCCAGGGTACGAGCAGTACTTC
TRBD1	TRBJ2-2	TRBV5-6	many	CASSSSGTGYTGELFF	TGTGCCAGCAGCTCTTCCGGGACAGGGTACACCGGGGAGCTGTTTTTT
TRBD1	TRBJ2-5	TRBV28	-	CASSYSGTGEQETQYF	TGTGCCAGCAGTTATTCCGGGACAGGCGAACAAGAGACCCAGTACTTC
-	TRBJ1-4	TRBV5-1	-	CASRRDTTNEKLFF	TGCGCCAGCAGGAGAGATACAACTAATGAAAAACTGTTTTTT
-	TRBJ1-4	TRBV10-3	-	CAISQGQLVGEKLFF	TGTGCCATCAGTCAAGGACAGCTGGTCGGTGAAAAACTGTTTTTT
TRBD1	TRBJ2-7	TRBV2	-	CASSSQGDSYEQYF	TGTGCCAGCAGTTCCCAGGGGGACTCCTACGAGCAGTACTTC
TRBD2	TRBJ2-1	TRBV6-2/TRBV6-3	-	CASSREAGGYNEQFF	TGTGCCAGCAGCCGCGAAGCGGGGGGATACAATGAGCAGTTCTTC
-	TRBJ2-5	TRBV6-1	-	CASSEALRGTDQETQYF	TGTGCCAGCAGTGAAGCGCTTCGGGGGACAGATCAAGAGACCCAGTACTTC
-	TRBJ2-3	TRBV5-4	-	CASSPLTTHTQYF	TGTGCCAGCAGCCCCCTAACTACTCATACGCAGTATTTT
TRBD1	TRBJ1-3	TRBV30	-	CAWGTGGSGNTIYF	TGTGCCTGGGGGACAGGGGGCAGTGGAAACACCATATATTTT
TRBD1	TRBJ1-2	TRBV15	-	CATSRDIGSTGGVGGYTF	TGTGCCACCAGCAGAGATATAGGGTCCACAGGGGGCGTTGGAGGCTACACCTTC
TRBD1	TRBJ2-7	TRBV11-2	-	CASSAHDRGRDEQYF	TGTGCCAGCAGCGCCCACGACAGGGGTAGGGACGAGCAGTACTTC
-	TRBJ2-4	TRBV2	-	CASSEAMAGTAIQYF	TGTGCCAGCAGTGAAGCGATGGCAGGGACGGCCATTCAGTACTTC
-	TRBJ2-1	TRBV7-2	-	CASSLRGTRGTQFF	TGTGCCAGCAGCTTAAGGGGGACTCGCGGGACTCAGTTCTTC
TRBD1	TRBJ1-5	TRBV15	-	CATSRAAGGRQPQHF	TGTGCCACCAGCAGAGCCGCAGGGGGCAGACAGCCCCAGCATTTT
TRBD1	TRBJ2-1	TRBV28	-	CASQQGGLIYEQFF	TGTGCCAGCCAACAGGGGGGCTTAATTTATGAGCAGTTCTTC
TRBD2	TRBJ2-3	TRBV7-2	-	CASSRGLALTDTQYF	TGTGCCAGCAGCCGGGGACTAGCGTTGACGGATACGCAGTATTTT
TRBD1	TRBJ2-1	TRBV10-3	-	CAIKGQSDNEQFF	TGTGCCATCAAGGGACAGAGTGACAATGAGCAGTTCTTC
-	TRBJ2-1	TRBV5-5	-	CASSFPGNNEQFF	TGTGCCAGCAGCTTCCCCGGGAACAATGAGCAGTTCTTC
-	TRBJ1-1	TRBV3-1/TRBV3-2	-	CASSQWGTEAFF	TGTGCCAGCAGCCAATGGGGCACTGAAGCTTTCTTT
-	TRBJ1-2	TRBV5-1	-	CASSLMAALSYGYTF	TGCGCCAGCAGCTTGATGGCGGCCCTCTCCTATGGCTACACCTTC
-	TRBJ2-3	TRBV19	-	CASSRISAGGTDTQYF	TGTGCCAGTAGCCGGATCAGTGCGGGTGGGACAGATACGCAGTATTTT
-	TRBJ2-1	TRBV24-1	-	CATSDSLGQSHNEQFF	TGTGCCACCAGTGATTCCCTAGGACAGTCACACAATGAGCAGTTCTTC
-	TRBJ1-2	TRBV6-5	-	CASRLTVEYGYTF	TGTGCCAGCAGACTGACAGTCGAATATGGCTACACCTTC
-	TRBJ1-1	TRBV7-9	once	CASSPQRGGNTEAFF	TGTGCCAGCAGCCCCCAACGAGGGGGGAACACTGAAGCTTTCTTT
-	TRBJ1-2	TRBV11-2	-	CASSLIDQGYTF	TGTGCCAGCAGCTTAATCGATCAGGGCTACACCTTC
TRBD1	TRBJ2-3	TRBV15	once	CATSRVTGGEDTQYF	TGTGCCACCAGCAGAGTAACAGGGGGCGAAGATACGCAGTATTTT
-	TRBJ1-2	TRBV21-1	-	CASHRDSNYGYTF	TGTGCCAGCCACAGGGATTCCAACTATGGCTACACCTTC
-	TRBJ2-5	TRBV7-2	-	CASRRDQETQYF	TGTGCCAGCAGGCGAGACCAAGAGACCCAGTACTTC
-	TRBJ1-4	TRBV25-1	once	CASSESTNEKLFF	TGTGCCAGCAGTGAGTCAACTAATGAAAAACTGTTTTTT
-	TRBJ2-2	TRBV28	many	CASSSWTASNGELFF	TGTGCCAGCAGTAGCTGGACAGCATCCAACGGGGAGCTGTTTTTT
TRBD1	TRBJ1-5	TRBV5-4	-	CASSLDRGNQPQHF	TGTGCCAGCAGCTTGGACAGGGGGAATCAGCCCCAGCATTTT
-	TRBJ1-5	TRBV28	-	CASSWRGNQPQHF	TGTGCCAGCAGTTGGAGGGGCAATCAGCCCCAGCATTTT
-	TRBJ2-1	TRBV19	-	CASSIGGTSYNEQFF	TGTGCCAGTAGTATAGGCGGGACTTCCTACAATGAGCAGTTCTTC
-	TRBJ1-2	TRBV6-5	-	CASSPPGAPGGYTF	TGTGCCAGCAGTCCCCCCGGGGCTCCGGGTGGCTACACCTTC
TRBD1	TRBJ1-5	TRBV19	-	CASRDRGNQPQHF	TGTGCCAGTAGAGACAGGGGAAATCAGCCCCAGCATTTT
-	TRBJ1-2	TRBV28	-	CASSLWDSNYGYTF	TGTGCCAGCAGTTTATGGGACAGTAACTATGGCTACACCTTC
-	TRBJ1-2	TRBV6-5	once	CASSYGLTNYGYTF	TGTGCCAGCAGTTACGGCCTTACTAACTATGGCTACACCTTC
-	TRBJ2-1	TRBV7-9	-	CASSASRGPYNEQFF	TGTGCCAGCAGCGCTTCTCGCGGCCCTTACAATGAGCAGTTCTTC